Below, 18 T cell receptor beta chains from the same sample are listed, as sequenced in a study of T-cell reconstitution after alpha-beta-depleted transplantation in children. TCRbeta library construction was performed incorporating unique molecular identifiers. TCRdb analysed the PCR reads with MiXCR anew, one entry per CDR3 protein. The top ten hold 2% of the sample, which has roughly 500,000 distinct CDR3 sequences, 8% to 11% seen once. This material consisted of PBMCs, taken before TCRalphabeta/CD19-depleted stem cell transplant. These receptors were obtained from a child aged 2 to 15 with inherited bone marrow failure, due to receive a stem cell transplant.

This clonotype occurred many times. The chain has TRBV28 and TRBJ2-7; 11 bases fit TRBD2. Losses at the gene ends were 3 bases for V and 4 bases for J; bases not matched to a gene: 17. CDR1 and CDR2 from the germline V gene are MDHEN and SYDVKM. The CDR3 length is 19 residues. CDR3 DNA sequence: TGTGCCAGCAGTTTTTCGAGACTAGCGGGAACCCCGGCGGGTTACGAGCAGTACTTC. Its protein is CASSFSRLAGTPAGYEQYF.

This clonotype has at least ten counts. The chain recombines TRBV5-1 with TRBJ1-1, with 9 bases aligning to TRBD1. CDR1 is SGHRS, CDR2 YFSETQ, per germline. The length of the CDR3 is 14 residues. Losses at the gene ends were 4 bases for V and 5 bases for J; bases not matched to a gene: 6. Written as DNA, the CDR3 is TGCGCCAGCAGCCGGACAGGGGTTGGGACTGAAGCTTTCTTT. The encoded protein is CASSRTGVGTEAFF.

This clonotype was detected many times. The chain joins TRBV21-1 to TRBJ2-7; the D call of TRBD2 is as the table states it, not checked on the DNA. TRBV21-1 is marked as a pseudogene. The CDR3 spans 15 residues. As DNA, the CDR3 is TGTGCCAGGAGGGCCGTAAGGGCCCCTTCCTACGAGCAGTACTTC. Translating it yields CARRAVRAPSYEQYF.

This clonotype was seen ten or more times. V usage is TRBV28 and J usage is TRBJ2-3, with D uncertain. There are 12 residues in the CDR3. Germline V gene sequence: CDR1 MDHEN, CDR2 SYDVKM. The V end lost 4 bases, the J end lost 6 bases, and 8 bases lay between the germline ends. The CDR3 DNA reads TGTGCCAGCAGTTCCCCTTTCGATACGCAGTATTTT. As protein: CASSSPFDTQYF.

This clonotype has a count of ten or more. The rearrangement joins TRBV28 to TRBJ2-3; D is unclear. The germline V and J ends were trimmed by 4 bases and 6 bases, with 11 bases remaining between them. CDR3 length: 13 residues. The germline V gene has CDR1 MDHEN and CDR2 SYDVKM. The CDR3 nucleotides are TGTGCCAGCAGTTCGGCCCGCATTGATACGCAGTATTTT. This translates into CASSSARIDTQYF.

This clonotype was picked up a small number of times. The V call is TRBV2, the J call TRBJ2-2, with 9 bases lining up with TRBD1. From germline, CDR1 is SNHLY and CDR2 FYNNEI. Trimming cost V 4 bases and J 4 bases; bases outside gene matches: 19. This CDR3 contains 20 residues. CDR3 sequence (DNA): TGTGCCAGCAGTGGGACCGCTGATACAACCGGGACAGGGATCACCGGGGAGCTGTTTTTT. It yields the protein CASSGTADTTGTGITGELFF.

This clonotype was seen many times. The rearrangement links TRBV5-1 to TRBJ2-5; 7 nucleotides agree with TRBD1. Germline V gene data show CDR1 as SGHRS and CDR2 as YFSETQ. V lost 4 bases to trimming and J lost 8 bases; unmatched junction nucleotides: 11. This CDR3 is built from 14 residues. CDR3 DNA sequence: TGCGCCAGCAGCAGGACAGGTTCTCAGGGAACCCAGTACTTC. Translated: CASSRTGSQGTQYF.

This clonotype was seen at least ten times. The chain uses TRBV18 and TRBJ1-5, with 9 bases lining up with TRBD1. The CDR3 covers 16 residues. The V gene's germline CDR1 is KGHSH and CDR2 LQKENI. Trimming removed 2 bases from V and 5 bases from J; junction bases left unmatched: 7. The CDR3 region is CASSPGGQGPYQPQHF. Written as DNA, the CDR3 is TGTGCCAGCTCACCAGGGGGACAGGGCCCTTATCAGCCCCAGCATTTT.

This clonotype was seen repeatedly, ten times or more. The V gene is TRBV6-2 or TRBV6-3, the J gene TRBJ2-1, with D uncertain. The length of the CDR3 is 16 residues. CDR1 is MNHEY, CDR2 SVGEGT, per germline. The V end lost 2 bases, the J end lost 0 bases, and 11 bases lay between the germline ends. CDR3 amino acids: CASSYRAAYSYNEQFF. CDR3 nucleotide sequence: TGTGCCAGCAGTTACAGGGCCGCCTACTCCTACAATGAGCAGTTCTTC.

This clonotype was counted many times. CDR3 protein: CASSPDTGTTNTGELFF. Here the CDR3 DNA reads TGCGCCAGCAGCCCAGATACCGGGACTACCAACACCGGGGAGCTGTTTTTT. V and J are TRBV4-3 and TRBJ2-2; 7 positions agree with TRBD2. The germline V gene has CDR1 LGHNA and CDR2 YSLEER. The CDR3 sequence is 17 residues long. Unmatched junction bases numbered 10, after V lost 4 bases and J lost 2 bases.

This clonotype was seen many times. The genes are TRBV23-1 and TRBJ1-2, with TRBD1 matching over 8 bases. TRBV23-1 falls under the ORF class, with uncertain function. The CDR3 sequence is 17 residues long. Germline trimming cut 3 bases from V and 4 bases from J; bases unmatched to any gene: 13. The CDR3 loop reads CASSHSAPGTGLYGYTF. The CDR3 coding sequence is TGCGCCAGCAGTCATTCAGCCCCTGGGACAGGTCTCTATGGCTACACCTTC.

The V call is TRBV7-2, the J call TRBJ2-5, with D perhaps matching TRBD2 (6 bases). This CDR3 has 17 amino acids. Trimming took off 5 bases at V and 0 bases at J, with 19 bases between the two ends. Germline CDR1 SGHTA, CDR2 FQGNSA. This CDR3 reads CASSLGSGGIHQETQYF. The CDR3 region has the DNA TGTGCCAGCAGCCTAGGGTCTGGCGGGATCCACCAAGAGACCCAGTACTTC.

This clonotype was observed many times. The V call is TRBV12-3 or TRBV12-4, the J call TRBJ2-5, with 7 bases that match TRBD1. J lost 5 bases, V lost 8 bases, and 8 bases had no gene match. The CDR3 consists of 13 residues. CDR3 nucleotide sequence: TGTGCCAGCCGACCCGGGACAGATGAGACCCAGTACTTC. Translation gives CASRPGTDETQYF.

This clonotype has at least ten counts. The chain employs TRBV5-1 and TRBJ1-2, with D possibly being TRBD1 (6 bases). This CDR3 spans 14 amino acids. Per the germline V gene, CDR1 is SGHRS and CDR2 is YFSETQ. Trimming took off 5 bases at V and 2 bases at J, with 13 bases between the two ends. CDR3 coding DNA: TGCGCCAGCAGTCAGGGGATTGGCAACTATGGCTACACCTTC. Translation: CASSQGIGNYGYTF.

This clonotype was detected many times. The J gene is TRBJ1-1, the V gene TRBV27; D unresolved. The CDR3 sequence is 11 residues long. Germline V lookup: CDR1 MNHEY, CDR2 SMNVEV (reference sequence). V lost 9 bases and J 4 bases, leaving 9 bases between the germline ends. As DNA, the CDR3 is TGTGCCAGTTTAAGCGGCACTGAAGCTTTCTTT. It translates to CASLSGTEAFF.

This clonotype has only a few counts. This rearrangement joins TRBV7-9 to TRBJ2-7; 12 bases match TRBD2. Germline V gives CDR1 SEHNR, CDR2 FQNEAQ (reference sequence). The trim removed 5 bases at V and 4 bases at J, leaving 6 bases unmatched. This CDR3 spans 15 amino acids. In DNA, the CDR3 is TGTGCCAGCAGCGAAAGACTAGCGGGAGTTTACGAGCAGTACTTC. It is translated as CASSERLAGVYEQYF.

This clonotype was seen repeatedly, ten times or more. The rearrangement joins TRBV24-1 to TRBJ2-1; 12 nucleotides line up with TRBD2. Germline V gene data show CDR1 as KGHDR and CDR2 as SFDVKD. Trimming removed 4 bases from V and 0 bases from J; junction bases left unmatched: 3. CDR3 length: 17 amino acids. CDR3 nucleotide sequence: TGTGCCACCAGTGACATGACTAGCGGGAGCTCCTACAATGAGCAGTTCTTC. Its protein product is CATSDMTSGSSYNEQFF.

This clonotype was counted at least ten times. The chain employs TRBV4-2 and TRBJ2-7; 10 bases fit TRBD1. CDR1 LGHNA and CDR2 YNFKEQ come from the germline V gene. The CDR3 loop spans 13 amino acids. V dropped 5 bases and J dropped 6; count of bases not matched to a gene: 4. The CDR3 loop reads CASSWTGGPEQYF. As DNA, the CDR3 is TGTGCCAGCAGCTGGACAGGGGGACCCGAGCAGTACTTC.